Following are 18 T cell receptor beta chains from one sample sequenced in a study of T cells in Graves' hyperthyroidism and ophthalmopathy. TCR beta CDR3 regions were amplified from RNA transcripts. The TCR CDR3 was amplified in a first-round RT-PCR using the HTBI primer set. One entry per CDR3 protein results from TCRdb running MiXCR on the multiplex PCR reads. This sample has 550,000 to 600,000 distinct CDR3 sequences; 15% to 20% occur once, and the top ten carry about 17%. Material: blood. All receptors derive from a woman between 18 and 29 years old with Graves' hyperthyroidism.

The rearrangement joins TRBV14 to TRBJ2-1, with 8 positions matching TRBD1. Germline loops: CDR1 SGHDN, CDR2 FVKESK. Trimming took 3 bases from V and 6 from J; bases not matched to a gene: 7. CDR3 length: 15 amino acids. The CDR3 sequence: CASSHLGQGRNEQFF. The CDR3 bases are TGTGCCAGCAGCCACCTAGGACAGGGTCGCAATGAGCAGTTCTTC.

This clonotype was counted ten times or more. This rearrangement joins TRBV6-1 to TRBJ2-5; perhaps TRBD2 as D (6 bases). The length of the CDR3 is 14 residues. Trimming shortened V by 7 bases and J by 1 base, and 13 bases separated the two germline ends. Germline-derived CDR1 and CDR2 are MNHNS and SASEGT. The chain's CDR3 is CASTSGTPQETQYF. In DNA form, the CDR3 reads TGTGCCAGCACCAGTGGGACTCCCCAAGAGACCCAGTACTTC.

This clonotype came up a few times. The chain has TRBV2 and TRBJ2-3; 9 nucleotides agree with TRBD1. Trimming removed 6 bases from V and 2 bases from J; junction bases left unmatched: 6. The CDR3 has 15 residues. The germline CDR1 and CDR2 sequences are SNHLY and FYNNEI. The CDR3 nucleotides are TGTGCCAGCAGAGACAGGGGGGGGCCCACAGATACGCAGTATTTT. Translation gives CASRDRGGPTDTQYF.

This clonotype was seen only once. V usage is TRBV5-1 and J usage is TRBJ2-7; TRBD1 matches at 8 bases. The CDR3 totals 15 residues. Germline-derived CDR1 and CDR2 are SGHRS and YFSETQ. The junction had 9 bases not matched to a gene; V was cut back by 6 bases and J by 1 base. The CDR3 region has the DNA TGCGCCAGCAAGCTTGGACAGGGCACATCCTACGAGCAGTACTTC. It encodes CASKLGQGTSYEQYF.

This clonotype was counted between two and nine times. This CDR3 reads CASSVDTANYGYTF. The DNA for the CDR3 is TGTGCCAGCAGCGTAGACACAGCTAACTATGGCTACACCTTC. V usage is TRBV9 and J usage is TRBJ1-2; no firm D call. The CDR3 length is 14 residues. Trimming removed 0 bases at V and 0 bases at J, with 6 bases between. The germline V gene has CDR1 SGDLS and CDR2 YYNGEE.

In this sample, this clonotype turned up many times. The chain recombines TRBV6-1 with TRBJ2-2, with D perhaps TRBD1 (5 bases). Germline V gene sequence: CDR1 MNHNS, CDR2 SASEGT. The CDR3 sequence is 14 residues long. The V and J ends lost 5 bases and 5 bases respectively, with 12 bases between them. The CDR3 spells CASSQGAGTGELFF. CDR3 DNA: TGTGCCAGCAGTCAAGGGGCTGGAACCGGGGAGCTGTTTTTT.

This clonotype has at least ten counts. The chain has TRBV29-1 and TRBJ2-3, with D possibly being TRBD2 (6 bases). Per the germline V gene, CDR1 is SQVTM and CDR2 is ANQGSEA. Trimming pared 4 bases from V and 4 bases from J, leaving 15 bases between. The CDR3 loop spans 14 amino acids. In nucleotides, the CDR3 is TGCAGCGTTGGGGGGACTTTCTCGGCAGATACGCAGTATTTT. Amino acid sequence: CSVGGTFSADTQYF.

The J gene is TRBJ2-1, the V gene TRBV19, with TRBD2 matching over 12 bases. Germline CDR1 is LNHDA and CDR2 is SQIVND (reference sequence). The V and J ends lost 8 bases and 9 bases, in that order; junction bases with no gene match: 11. This CDR3 comprises 15 residues. In DNA, the CDR3 is TGTGCCAGTCGCACGCCTAGCGGGAGGGCCCGTGAGCAGTTCTTC. Protein sequence: CASRTPSGRAREQFF. Full variable domain (rest looked up from reference TRBV19 and TRBJ2-1): DGGITQSPKYLFRKEGQNVTLSCEQNLNHDAMYWYRQDPGQGLRLIYYSQIVNDFQKGDIAEGYSVSREKKESFPLTVTSAQKNPTAFYLCASRTPSGRAREQFFGPGTRLTVL.

This clonotype occurred a few times. V and J are TRBV7-2 and TRBJ2-5; D not resolved. This CDR3 is built from 12 residues. Trimming pared 5 bases from V and 7 bases from J, leaving 11 bases between. Germline lookup yields CDR1 SGHTA and CDR2 FQGNSA. The CDR3 loop reads CASSRPDPTQYF. The CDR3 DNA sequence: TGTGCCAGCAGCCGACCAGATCCGACCCAGTACTTC.

V is TRBV4-3 and J is TRBJ2-7; a weak D match, TRBD2 (6 bases). The CDR3 covers 16 residues. Germline values: CDR1 LGHNA, CDR2 YSLEER. The V end was cut by 0 bases, the J end by 1 base, with 13 bases between. The chain's CDR3 is CASSQDSGAGSYEQYF. The DNA for the CDR3 is TGCGCCAGCAGCCAAGATAGTGGCGCGGGATCCTACGAGCAGTACTTC.

This clonotype was seen a handful of times. V usage is TRBV14 and J usage is TRBJ2-7; the D gene is possibly TRBD2 (5 bases). There are 13 residues in the CDR3. Germline CDR1 and CDR2: SGHDN and FVKESK. Trimming cost V 4 bases and J 2 bases, with 9 bases left between them. The chain's CDR3 is CASSRGWAYEQYF. CDR3 nucleotides: TGTGCCAGCAGCCGAGGGTGGGCCTACGAGCAGTACTTC.

This sequence joins TRBV28 and TRBJ1-4; D unresolved. The ends were cut back, 5 bases at V and 0 bases at J, with 7 bases in the middle. The CDR3 consists of 14 residues. Germline assignment: CDR1 MDHEN and CDR2 SYDVKM. The DNA for the CDR3 is TGTGCCAGCAGTGAACCGGCAACTAATGAAAAACTGTTTTTT. Translated, it gives CASSEPATNEKLFF.

About this clonotype itself: A much larger clonotype is one base distant, so this may be a read error. The chain joins TRBV28 to TRBJ2-5; TRBD2 agrees at 14 bases. Germline CDR1 and CDR2: MDHEN and SYDVKM. CDR3 length equals 14 residues. With V trimmed by 5 bases and J by 4 bases, 0 bases remained unmatched. The CDR3 DNA sequence: TGTGCCAGCAGTGGACTAGCGGGAGGAGAGACCCAGTACTTC. Its translation is CASSGLAGGETQYF.

At least ten counts were recorded for this clonotype. This sequence joins TRBV20-1 and TRBJ1-1; D gene uncertain. Trimming pared 0 bases from V and 1 base from J, leaving 12 bases between. The CDR3 has 15 residues. Germline V gene sequence: CDR1 DFQATT, CDR2 SNEGSKA (reference sequence). In DNA, the CDR3 is TGCAGTGCTAGAGATTTAGCACAAACGAACACTGAAGCTTTCTTT. Its protein is CSARDLAQTNTEAFF.

V usage is TRBV7-9 and J usage is TRBJ2-3, with 7 bases that match TRBD1. With V trimmed by 3 bases and J by 4 bases, 7 bases remained unmatched. CDR3 length: 15 amino acids. CDR1 and CDR2 (germline): SEHNR, FQNEAQ (reference sequence). The CDR3 sequence is CASSFSGQVADTQYF. DNA for the CDR3: TGTGCCAGCAGCTTTTCAGGACAGGTGGCAGATACGCAGTATTTT. Looking up the rest from reference TRBV7-9 and TRBJ2-3 gives the full variable domain: DTGVSQNPRHKITKRGQNVTFRCDPISEHNRLYWYRQTLGQGPEFLTYFQNEAQLEKSRLLSDRFSAERPKGSFSTLEIQRTEQGDSAMYLCASSFSGQVADTQYFGPGTRLTVL.

The chain links TRBV5-1 to TRBJ1-1; D is possibly TRBD1 (5 bases). Germline V lookup: CDR1 SGHRS, CDR2 YFSETQ. The CDR3 runs to 12 residues. V lost 7 bases to trimming and J lost 4 bases, with 11 bases between them. CDR3: CASRAGVTEAFF. CDR3 DNA sequence: TGCGCCAGCCGGGCGGGGGTCACTGAAGCTTTCTTT.

This clonotype was seen ten or more times. This chain connects TRBV7-2 to TRBJ2-5; 11 bases line up with TRBD1. The CDR3 covers 15 residues. CDR1 is SGHTA and CDR2 is FQGNSA in the germline V gene. With 5 bases clipped from V and 4 bases from J, the junction kept 6 bases outside the gene matches. CDR3 nucleotides: TGTGCCAGCAGCAAAACCGGGACAGGGGGAGAGACCCAGTACTTC. This translates into CASSKTGTGGETQYF.

The CDR3 spells CASSWGQDNYGYTF. CDR3 in DNA: TGTGCCAGCAGTTGGGGACAGGACAACTATGGCTACACCTTC. This chain uses TRBV6-2 or TRBV6-3 with TRBJ1-2; 8 bases align to TRBD1. V shed 4 bases and J 2 bases; nucleotides not matched to a gene: 3. This CDR3 spans 14 amino acids. Germline assignment: CDR1 MNHEY and CDR2 SVGEGT.